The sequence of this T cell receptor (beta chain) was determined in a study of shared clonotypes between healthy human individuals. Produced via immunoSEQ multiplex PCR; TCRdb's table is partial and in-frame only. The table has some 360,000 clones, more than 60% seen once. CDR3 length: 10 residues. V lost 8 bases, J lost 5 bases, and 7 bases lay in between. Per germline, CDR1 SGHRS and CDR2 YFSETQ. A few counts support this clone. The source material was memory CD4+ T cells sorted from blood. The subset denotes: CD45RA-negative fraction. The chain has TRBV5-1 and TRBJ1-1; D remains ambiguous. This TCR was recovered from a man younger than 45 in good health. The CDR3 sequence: CASGNTEAFF. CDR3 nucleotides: TGCGCCAGTGGGAATACTGAAGCTTTCTTT.